One T cell receptor beta chain is described in this entry. The V segment lost 4 bases and the J segment 8 bases; nucleotides outside the gene matches: 3. Germline loops: CDR1 LGHNA, CDR2 YSLEER. This CDR3 comprises 12 residues. Assay: immunoSEQ multiplex PCR; the TCRdb copy retains only in-frame clones and omits some. The sample records about 13,000 clones, about 70% being singletons. The data were obtained in a study of immune cell composition in non-small cell lung cancer. For the study at large: Lung adenocarcinoma or squamous carcinoma made up most tumours.

The TCR was taken from a human donor with non-small cell lung cancer. The V gene is TRBV4-3, the J gene TRBJ2-3; 7 bases are shared with TRBD2. Specimen: lung tumor tissue. CDR3 sequence: CASSLSSGTQYF. For the CDR3, the DNA is TGCGCCAGCAGCCTATCTAGCGGTACGCAGTATTTT.